What follows is one TCR beta chain and its context. Profiled with immunoSEQ multiplex PCR; TCRdb holds only in-frame clones, not every one. This table has approximately 61,000 clones, 70% to 90% appearing once. The data were obtained in a study of blood T cell repertoires in COVID-19. Trimming cost V 1 base and J 4 bases; bases outside gene matches: 6. Germline V gives CDR1 MGHRA, CDR2 YSYEKL. CDR3 length: 15 residues. This TCR was recovered from a human donor in a cohort sampled during active COVID-19. The sequencing input was peripheral blood. The chain joins TRBV4-1 to TRBJ1-2, with TRBD1 matching 7 bases. CDR3 nucleotide sequence: TGCGCCAGCAGCCAAGGGACAGGAGGCTTCTATGGCTACACCTTC. It encodes CASSQGTGGFYGYTF.